This T cell receptor beta chain is drawn from a study of cytomegalovirus exposure and HLA in healthy donors. This CDR3 has 13 amino acids. Trimming removed 0 bases from V and 9 bases from J, with 10 bases in between. The germline CDR1 and CDR2 sequences are SGDLS and YYNGEE. PCR primers comprised 60 Vbeta and 13 Jbeta primers. In the authors' workflow: A follow-up analysis tallied about 80 million unique TCR beta chains, roughly 11 million shared. This table comes from immunoSEQ multiplex PCR, and its TCRdb copy is limited to in-frame clones, with some not included. V and J calls and clone size follow that table, whereas D and trimming were derived from the DNA. The profile shows more than 110,000 clones, about 80% of them singletons.

This clonotype was sampled from a male donor in good health and CMV-seropositive. The rearrangement links TRBV9 to TRBJ2-1; D is perhaps TRBD1 (6 bases). Material for sequencing was PBMCs. CDR3 in amino acids: CASSVAGASEQFF. Here the CDR3 DNA reads TGTGCCAGCAGCGTAGCAGGGGCCAGTGAGCAGTTCTTC.